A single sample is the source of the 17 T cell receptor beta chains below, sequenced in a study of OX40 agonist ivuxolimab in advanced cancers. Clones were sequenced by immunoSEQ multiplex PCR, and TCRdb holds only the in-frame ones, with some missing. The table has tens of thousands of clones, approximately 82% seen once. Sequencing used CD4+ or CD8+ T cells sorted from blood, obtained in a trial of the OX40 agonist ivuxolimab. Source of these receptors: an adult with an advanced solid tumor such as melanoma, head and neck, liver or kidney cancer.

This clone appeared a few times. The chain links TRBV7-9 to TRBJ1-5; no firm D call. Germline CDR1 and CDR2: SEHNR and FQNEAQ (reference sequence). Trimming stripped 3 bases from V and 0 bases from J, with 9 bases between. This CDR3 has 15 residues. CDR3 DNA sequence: TGTGCCAGCAGCTTCGGTGACTATAGCAATCAGCCCCAGCATTTT. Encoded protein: CASSFGDYSNQPQHF.

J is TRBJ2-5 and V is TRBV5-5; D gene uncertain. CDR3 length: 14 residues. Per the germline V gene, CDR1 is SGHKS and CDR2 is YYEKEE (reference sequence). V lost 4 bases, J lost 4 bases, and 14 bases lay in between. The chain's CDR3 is CASSPRGWGETQYF. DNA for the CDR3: TGTGCCAGCAGCCCCCGTGGCTGGGGAGAGACCCAGTACTTC.

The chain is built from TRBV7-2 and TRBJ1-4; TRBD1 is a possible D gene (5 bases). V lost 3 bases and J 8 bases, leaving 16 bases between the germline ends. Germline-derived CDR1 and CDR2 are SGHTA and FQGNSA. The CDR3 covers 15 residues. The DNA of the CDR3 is TGTGCCAGCAGCTTTTACCGAGGGGTAGAGGAAAAACTGTTTTTT. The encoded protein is CASSFYRGVEEKLFF.

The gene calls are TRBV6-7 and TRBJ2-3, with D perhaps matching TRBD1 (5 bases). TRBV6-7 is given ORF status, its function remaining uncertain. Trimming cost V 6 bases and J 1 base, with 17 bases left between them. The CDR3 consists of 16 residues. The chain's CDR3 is CASRKGQADRTDTQYF. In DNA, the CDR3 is TGTGCCAGCAGGAAGGGGCAGGCGGATCGCACAGATACGCAGTATTTT.

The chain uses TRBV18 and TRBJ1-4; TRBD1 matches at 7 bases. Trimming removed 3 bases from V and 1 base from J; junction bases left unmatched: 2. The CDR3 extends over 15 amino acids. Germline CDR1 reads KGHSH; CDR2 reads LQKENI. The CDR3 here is CASSPRQGTNEKLFF. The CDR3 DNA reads TGTGCCAGCTCACCCAGACAGGGAACTAATGAAAAACTGTTTTTT.

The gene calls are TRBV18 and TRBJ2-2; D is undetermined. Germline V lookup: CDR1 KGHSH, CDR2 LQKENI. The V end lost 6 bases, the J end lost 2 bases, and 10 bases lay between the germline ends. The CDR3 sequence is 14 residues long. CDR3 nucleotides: TGTGCCAGCTCTTCCGAAGTAAACACCGGGGAGCTGTTTTTT. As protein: CASSSEVNTGELFF.

The CDR3 region has the DNA TGCGCCAGCAGCCAAGACATCGGACAGGGCTACGAGCAGTACTTC. Amino acids: CASSQDIGQGYEQYF. The chain carries TRBV4-3 and TRBJ2-7, with TRBD1 identical over 8 bases. With V trimmed by 0 bases and J by 3 bases, 4 bases remained unmatched. The CDR3 sequence is 15 residues long. CDR1 is LGHNA and CDR2 is YSLEER in the germline V gene.

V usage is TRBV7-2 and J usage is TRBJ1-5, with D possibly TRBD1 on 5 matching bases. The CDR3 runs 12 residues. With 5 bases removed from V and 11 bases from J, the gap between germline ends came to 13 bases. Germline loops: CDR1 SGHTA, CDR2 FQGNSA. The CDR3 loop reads CASSRLGGAQHF. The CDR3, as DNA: TGTGCCAGCAGCAGGTTGGGGGGAGCCCAGCATTTT. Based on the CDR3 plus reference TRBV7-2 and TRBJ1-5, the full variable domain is GAGVSQSPSNKVTEKGKDVELRCDPISGHTALYWYRQSLGQGLEFLIYFQGNSAPDKSGLPSDRFSAERTGGSVSTLTIQRTQQEDSAVYLCASSRLGGAQHFGDGTRLSIL.

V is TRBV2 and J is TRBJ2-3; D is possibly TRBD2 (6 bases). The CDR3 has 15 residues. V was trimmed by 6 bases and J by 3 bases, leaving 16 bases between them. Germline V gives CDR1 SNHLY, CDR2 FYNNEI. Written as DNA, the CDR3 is TGTGCCAGCAGGGGGACTCCTGTCGGTACAGATACGCAGTATTTT. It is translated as CASRGTPVGTDTQYF.

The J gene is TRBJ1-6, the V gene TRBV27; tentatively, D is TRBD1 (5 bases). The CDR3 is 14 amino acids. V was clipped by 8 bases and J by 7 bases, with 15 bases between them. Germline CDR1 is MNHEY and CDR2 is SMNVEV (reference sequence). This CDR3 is CASWGAASNSPLHF. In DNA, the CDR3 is TGTGCCAGCTGGGGCGCAGCGTCAAATTCACCCCTCCACTTT.

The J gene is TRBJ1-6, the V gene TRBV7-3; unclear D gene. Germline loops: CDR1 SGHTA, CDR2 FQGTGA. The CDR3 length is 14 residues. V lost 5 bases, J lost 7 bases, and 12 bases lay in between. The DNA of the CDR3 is TGTGCCAGCAGCGCAGTGGGCCGAAATTCACCCCTCCACTTT. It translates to CASSAVGRNSPLHF. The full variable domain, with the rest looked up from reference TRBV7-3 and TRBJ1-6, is GAGVSQTPSNKVTEKGKYVELRCDPISGHTALYWYRQSLGQGPEFLIYFQGTGAADDSGLPNDRFFAVRPEGSVSTLKIQRTERGDSAVYLCASSAVGRNSPLHFGNGTRLTVT.

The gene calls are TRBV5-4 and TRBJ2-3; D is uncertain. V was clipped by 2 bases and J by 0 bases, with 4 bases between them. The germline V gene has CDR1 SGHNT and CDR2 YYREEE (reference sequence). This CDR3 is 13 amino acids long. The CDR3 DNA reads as TGTGCCAGCAGCTTCCCTAGCACAGATACGCAGTATTTT. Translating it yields CASSFPSTDTQYF. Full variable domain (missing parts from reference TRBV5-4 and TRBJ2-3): ETGVTQSPTHLIKTRGQQVTLRCSSQSGHNTVSWYQQALGQGPQFIFQYYREEENGRGNFPPRFSGLQFPNYSSELNVNALELDDSALYLCASSFPSTDTQYFGPGTRLTVL.

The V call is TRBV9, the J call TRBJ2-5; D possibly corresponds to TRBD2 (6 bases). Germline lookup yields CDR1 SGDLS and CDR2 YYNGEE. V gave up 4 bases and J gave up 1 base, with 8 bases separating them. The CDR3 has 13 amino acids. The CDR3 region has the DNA TGTGCCAGCAGCTTGGGGGGCCAAGAGACCCAGTACTTC. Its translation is CASSLGGQETQYF.

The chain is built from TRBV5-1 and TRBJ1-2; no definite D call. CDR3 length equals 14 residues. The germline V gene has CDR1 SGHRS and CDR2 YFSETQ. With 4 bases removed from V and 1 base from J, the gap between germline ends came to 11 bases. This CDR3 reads CASSTIGRNYGYTF. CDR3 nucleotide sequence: TGCGCCAGCAGCACAATCGGTCGTAACTATGGCTACACCTTC.

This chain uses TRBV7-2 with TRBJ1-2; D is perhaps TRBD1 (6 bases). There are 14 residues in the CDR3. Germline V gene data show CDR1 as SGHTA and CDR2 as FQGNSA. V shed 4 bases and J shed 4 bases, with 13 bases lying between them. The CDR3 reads CASSSTGTGYGYTF. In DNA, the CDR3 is TGTGCCAGCAGCTCCACAGGGACCGGCTATGGCTACACCTTC.

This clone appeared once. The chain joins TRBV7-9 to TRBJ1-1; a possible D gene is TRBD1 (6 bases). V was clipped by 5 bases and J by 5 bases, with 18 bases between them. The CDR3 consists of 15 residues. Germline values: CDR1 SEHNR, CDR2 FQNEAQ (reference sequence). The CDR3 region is CASSQNTGMATEAFF. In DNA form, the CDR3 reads TGTGCCAGCAGCCAAAACACAGGGATGGCAACTGAAGCTTTCTTT.

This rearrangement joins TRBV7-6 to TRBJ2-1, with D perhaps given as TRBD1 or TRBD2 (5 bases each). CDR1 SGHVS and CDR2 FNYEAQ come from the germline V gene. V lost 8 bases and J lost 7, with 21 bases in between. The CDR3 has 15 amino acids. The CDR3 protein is CASRQAGKGSNEQFF. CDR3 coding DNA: TGTGCCAGCCGCCAGGCAGGGAAGGGGAGTAATGAGCAGTTCTTC.